What follows are 30 T cell receptor beta chains derived from one specimen sequenced in a study of control samples from healthy donors and cancer patients. Assay used: immunoSEQ multiplex PCR; TCRdb lists only in-frame clones, some missing. Seen here are 60,000 to 100,000 clones, about 91% observed once, and the top ten hold more than 5.5%. Sequences were obtained from blood. These receptors all come from a man between 50 and 59 years old in good health.

The chain recombines TRBV5-6 with TRBJ1-2; a weak D match, TRBD1 (6 bases). The V and J ends lost 0 bases and 1 base respectively, with 10 bases between them. Germline CDR1 is SGHDT and CDR2 is YYEEEE. The CDR3 contains 15 residues. CDR3 loop: CASSLAGTINYGYTF. The CDR3 DNA reads TGTGCCAGCAGCTTGGCCGGGACAATTAACTATGGCTACACCTTC. Based on the CDR3 plus reference TRBV5-6 and TRBJ1-2, the full variable domain is DAGVTQSPTHLIKTRGQQVTLRCSPKSGHDTVSWYQQALGQGPQFIFQYYEEEERQRGNFPDRFSGHQFPNYSSELNVNALLLGDSALYLCASSLAGTINYGYTFGSGTRLTVV.

V and J are TRBV5-4 and TRBJ2-5; 7 positions match TRBD2. The CDR3 length is 13 residues. V lost 3 bases, J lost 5 bases, and 4 bases stayed unmatched. CDR1 is SGHNT and CDR2 is YYREEE in the germline V gene (reference sequence). CDR3 in amino acids: CASSWSGAETQYF. The CDR3 DNA reads as TGTGCCAGCAGCTGGAGCGGGGCGGAGACCCAGTACTTC. Full variable domain (rest looked up from reference TRBV5-4 and TRBJ2-5): ETGVTQSPTHLIKTRGQQVTLRCSSQSGHNTVSWYQQALGQGPQFIFQYYREEENGRGNFPPRFSGLQFPNYSSELNVNALELDDSALYLCASSWSGAETQYFGPGTRLLVL.

V and J are TRBV7-9 and TRBJ1-2; possible D gene TRBD1, 6 bases. The CDR3 runs 12 residues. Germline V gene data show CDR1 as SEHNR and CDR2 as FQNEAQ (reference sequence). Trimming shortened V by 8 bases and J by 6 bases, and 13 bases separated the two germline ends. The CDR3 bases are TGTGCCAGCGAATACAGGGCGAATGGCTACACCTTC. Translated: CASEYRANGYTF.

This chain uses TRBV15 with TRBJ1-6, with TRBD1 as a possible D gene (6 bases). Germline V CDR1 and CDR2: LNHNV, YYDKDF (reference sequence). The CDR3 loop spans 13 amino acids. V was cut by 5 bases and J by 9 bases, with 11 bases left in between. This CDR3 is CATSRKGVSPLHF. CDR3 DNA: TGTGCCACCAGCCGCAAGGGGGTTTCACCCCTCCACTTT.

This chain connects TRBV5-1 to TRBJ2-2; 12 bases agree with TRBD2. Trimming at V came to 4 bases and at J to 6 bases, leaving 7 bases not matched to a gene. Per germline, CDR1 SGHRS and CDR2 YFSETQ. CDR3 size: 16 residues. This CDR3 is CASSTASGGAAGELFF. The CDR3 DNA sequence: TGCGCCAGCAGCACTGCTAGCGGGGGGGCAGCCGGGGAGCTGTTTTTT.

The rearrangement joins TRBV3-1 (or the pseudogene TRBV3-2) to TRBJ2-5; D uncertain. The ends were cut back, 4 bases at V and 5 bases at J, with 8 bases in the middle. Germline loops: CDR1 LGHDT, CDR2 YNNKEL (reference sequence). The CDR3 loop spans 12 amino acids. The CDR3 region is CASSRVDETQYF. The CDR3, as DNA: TGTGCCAGCAGCCGGGTAGACGAGACCCAGTACTTC.

This clone was observed once. The V call is TRBV29-1, the J call TRBJ1-1; TRBD1 matches 8 bases. V lost 5 bases to trimming and J lost 4 bases; unmatched junction nucleotides: 0. Germline V CDR1 and CDR2: SQVTM, ANQGSEA. CDR3 length equals 11 residues. The DNA of the CDR3 is TGCAGCGTTCAGGGGGCCACTGAAGCTTTCTTT. Translated: CSVQGATEAFF.

This chain uses TRBV9 with TRBJ2-3, with TRBD1 identical over 7 bases. J gave up 6 bases and V 2 bases, and 12 bases lay outside the gene matches. Germline-derived CDR1 and CDR2 are SGDLS and YYNGEE. CDR3 length equals 16 residues. The CDR3 protein is CASSVSGPGGRDTQYF. Written as DNA, the CDR3 is TGTGCCAGCAGCGTGTCCGGGCCAGGGGGAAGGGATACGCAGTATTTT.

The chain carries TRBV6-2 or TRBV6-3 and TRBJ2-7, with D perhaps TRBD2 (6 bases). From germline, CDR1 is MNHEY and CDR2 SVGEGT. The CDR3 is made up of 12 amino acids. The ends were cut back, 5 bases at V and 4 bases at J, with 9 bases in the middle. The CDR3 DNA is TGTGCCAGCAGTGGAGGGGTGTACGAGCAGTACTTC. This encodes CASSGGVYEQYF.

The V and J genes are TRBV19 and TRBJ1-6; D uncertain. This CDR3 region has 12 residues. CDR1 LNHDA and CDR2 SQIVND come from the germline V gene (reference sequence). With 11 bases removed from V and 0 bases from J, the gap between germline ends came to 5 bases. CDR3 DNA sequence: TGTGCCTCCGCCTCCTATAATTCACCCCTCCACTTT. Its translation is CASASYNSPLHF. Variable domain in full (rest from reference TRBV19 and TRBJ1-6): DGGITQSPKYLFRKEGQNVTLSCEQNLNHDAMYWYRQDPGQGLRLIYYSQIVNDFQKGDIAEGYSVSREKKESFPLTVTSAQKNPTAFYLCASASYNSPLHFGNGTRLTVT.

The genes are TRBV7-9 and TRBJ2-5; D is undetermined. CDR3 length: 14 residues. The V end was cut by 0 bases, the J end by 3 bases, with 8 bases between. The germline CDR1 and CDR2 sequences are SEHNR and FQNEAQ (reference sequence). CDR3 DNA: TGTGCCAGCAGCTTAGCGCTTGGGGAAGAGACCCAGTACTTC. Encoded protein: CASSLALGEETQYF.

The chain is built from TRBV18 and TRBJ2-7; 9 nucleotides align to TRBD1. Germline CDR1 KGHSH, CDR2 LQKENI. This CDR3 contains 16 residues. V lost 2 bases, J lost 5 bases, and 10 bases stayed unmatched. The CDR3 loop reads CASSPGPGQGANEQYF. The CDR3 nucleotides are TGTGCCAGCTCACCAGGACCGGGACAGGGTGCCAACGAGCAGTACTTC.

This clone occurred a few times. The gene calls are TRBV4-1 and TRBJ1-3; 8 bases are a match to TRBD1. V was clipped by 4 bases and J by 0 bases; unmatched bases: 8. Germline V gene data show CDR1 as MGHRA and CDR2 as YSYEKL. This CDR3 has 17 residues. The CDR3 sequence is CASSRPGQDSSGNTIYF. In DNA, the CDR3 is TGCGCCAGCAGCCGACCGGGACAGGATTCCTCTGGAAACACCATATATTTT.

The rearrangement uses TRBV19 and TRBJ2-6, with a tentative D call TRBD1 (5 bases). V lost 11 bases and J 0 bases, leaving 17 bases between the germline ends. CDR1 and CDR2 (germline): LNHDA, SQIVND (reference sequence). This CDR3 comprises 16 residues. The CDR3 region is CAGADPTISGANVLTF. The CDR3 DNA reads as TGTGCCGGGGCGGACCCCACGATCTCTGGGGCCAACGTCCTGACTTTC.

This chain connects TRBV5-5 to TRBJ1-4, with a tentative D call TRBD1 (6 bases). Deletions cut 4 bases from V and 8 bases from J, with 21 bases between. The CDR3 covers 16 residues. Germline CDR1 and CDR2: SGHKS and YYEKEE (reference sequence). CDR3 DNA sequence: TGTGCCAGCAGCCCCCTCTCCGGGACATGGCGGGAAAAACTGTTTTTT. Residues: CASSPLSGTWREKLFF.

This chain links TRBV18 with TRBJ1-4, with D uncertain. Trimming took 4 bases from V and 7 from J, leaving 13 bases between them. The CDR3 is 14 amino acids. CDR1 is KGHSH and CDR2 is LQKENI in the germline V gene. DNA for the CDR3: TGTGCCAGCTCACTCCGTGGTAGTAGTGAAAAACTGTTTTTT. It is translated as CASSLRGSSEKLFF.

Comment on this clone: Distinct nucleotide sequences in the sample also encode this CDR3. The genes are TRBV30 and TRBJ2-7; no clear D. Germline V gives CDR1 GTSNPN, CDR2 SVGIG (reference sequence). The germline V and J ends were trimmed by 0 bases and 3 bases, with 9 bases remaining between them. The CDR3 has 13 residues. CDR3 protein: CAWSVSLYYEQYF. CDR3 sequence (DNA): TGTGCCTGGAGTGTATCGCTTTACTACGAGCAGTACTTC.

V and J are TRBV30 and TRBJ2-2, with D possibly TRBD2 on 5 matching bases. Between the trimmed V and J ends, which lost 0 bases and 7 bases, there was a span of 15 bases. This CDR3 region has 15 residues. Germline CDR1 GTSNPN, CDR2 SVGIG (reference sequence). The CDR3, as DNA: TGTGCCTGGAGTGTAGCCTGGACGGCGGGCGGGGAGCTGTTTTTT. Its translation is CAWSVAWTAGGELFF.

The genes are TRBV3-1 (or the pseudogene TRBV3-2) and TRBJ1-2, with D unresolved. Trimming took off 0 bases at V and 2 bases at J, with 16 bases between the two ends. CDR1 is LGHDT, CDR2 YNNKEL, per germline (reference sequence). This CDR3 is built from 17 residues. CDR3 coding DNA: TGTGCCAGCAGCCAAGAAACCCCGGAACTTTTGAACTATGGCTACACCTTC. This codes for CASSQETPELLNYGYTF.

V is TRBV12-5 and J is TRBJ2-5; the D gene is possibly TRBD2 (6 bases). This CDR3 comprises 12 residues. Trimming cost V 8 bases and J 0 bases, with 7 bases left between them. Germline CDR1 LGHNT, CDR2 FRNRAP. CDR3 DNA sequence: TGTGCTAGTCGGGGGTACCAAGAGACCCAGTACTTC. It is translated as CASRGYQETQYF.

This chain links TRBV7-2 with TRBJ1-2; D gene ambiguous. V was pared by 1 base and J by 3 bases, with 9 bases between. Germline V gene lookup returns CDR1 SGHTA and CDR2 FQGNSA. The CDR3 runs to 14 residues. CDR3 sequence reads: CASSLGRSYYGYTF. The CDR3 DNA sequence: TGTGCCAGCAGCTTAGGCAGGTCCTACTATGGCTACACCTTC.

The rearrangement uses TRBV10-3 and TRBJ1-6, with D tentatively TRBD1 (5 bases). Germline V gives CDR1 ENHRY, CDR2 SYGVKD. The CDR3 covers 16 residues. With 2 bases removed from V and 9 bases from J, the gap between germline ends came to 17 bases. CDR3 DNA sequence: TGTGCCATCAGTGAGGGGGGTGTAGGGATCGGTTCACCCCTCCACTTT. It translates to CAISEGGVGIGSPLHF.

This clone was counted only a few times. The chain recombines TRBV18 with TRBJ1-5, with no clear D. Germline CDR1 reads KGHSH; CDR2 reads LQKENI. The CDR3 has 13 amino acids. Deletions cut 3 bases from V and 7 bases from J, with 10 bases between. The CDR3 reads CASSPGVTQPQHF. The CDR3, as DNA: TGTGCCAGCTCACCTGGAGTGACGCAGCCCCAGCATTTT. Full variable domain (remainder filled in from reference TRBV18 and TRBJ1-5): NAGVMQNPRHLVRRRGQEARLRCSPMKGHSHVYWYRQLPEEGLKFMVYLQKENIIDESGMPKERFSAEFPKEGPSILRIQQVVRGDSAAYFCASSPGVTQPQHFGDGTRLSIL.

The chain uses TRBV6-5 and TRBJ1-2; D is unclear. The V gene's germline CDR1 is MNHEY and CDR2 SVGAGI. With 8 bases removed from V and 4 bases from J, the gap between germline ends came to 11 bases. The CDR3 loop spans 12 amino acids. CDR3 in DNA: TGTGCCAGCCTCGGGCTGACCTATGGCTACACCTTC. Protein product: CASLGLTYGYTF.

This rearrangement joins TRBV6-5 to TRBJ2-1; 9 positions match TRBD1. V lost 8 bases, J lost 2 bases, and 4 bases stayed unmatched. CDR1 and CDR2 (germline): MNHEY, SVGAGI. CDR3 length: 14 amino acids. The CDR3 bases are TGTGCCAGCTCCACAGGGGGCGCCTACAATGAGCAGTTCTTC. This gives the protein CASSTGGAYNEQFF.

The chain carries TRBV2 and TRBJ1-6, with 7 bases aligning to TRBD1. The CDR3 length is 14 residues. J gave up 5 bases and V 8 bases, and 6 bases lay outside the gene matches. Germline CDR1 SNHLY, CDR2 FYNNEI. CDR3 protein: CASRRGTDNSPLHF. The CDR3 DNA sequence: TGTGCCAGCCGACGGGGGACAGATAATTCACCCCTCCACTTT.

V is TRBV13 and J is TRBJ2-5; no reliable D call. The length of the CDR3 is 15 residues. V was pared by 1 base and J by 0 bases, with 9 bases between. Looked up from germline, CDR1 is PRHDT and CDR2 is FYEKMQ (reference sequence). In DNA form, the CDR3 reads TGTGCCAGCAGCTTAGCCGGCAAGTACCAAGAGACCCAGTACTTC. Translation gives CASSLAGKYQETQYF.

J is TRBJ1-1 and V is TRBV30; 10 nucleotides match TRBD1. Germline V CDR1 and CDR2: GTSNPN, SVGIG (reference sequence). The V segment lost 5 bases and the J segment 6 bases; nucleotides outside the gene matches: 15. The CDR3 runs 16 residues. CDR3 residues: CAWHTGTGVPHAEAFF. CDR3 sequence (DNA): TGTGCCTGGCACACCGGGACAGGGGTGCCCCACGCTGAAGCTTTCTTT.

The chain links TRBV21-1 to TRBJ2-7; the D call of TRBD2 is as the table states it, not checked on the DNA. TRBV21-1 is listed as a pseudogene. CDR3 length: 17 residues. CDR3 nucleotides: TGTGCCAGCAGCAAGGTTGGAGGGAAAGGTACTACCCACGAGCAGTACTTC. It encodes CASSKVGGKGTTHEQYF.

V usage is TRBV6-1 and J usage is TRBJ1-3; D is unresolved. CDR3 length: 16 residues. The V end was cut by 2 bases, the J end by 0 bases, with 11 bases between. The germline V gene has CDR1 MNHNS and CDR2 SASEGT. This CDR3 is CASSEFQVFSGNTIYF. CDR3 in DNA: TGTGCCAGCAGTGAATTTCAGGTCTTCTCTGGAAACACCATATATTTT.